This T cell receptor (beta chain) was profiled in a study of cytomegalovirus exposure and HLA in healthy donors. Study-level results: Earlier findings revealed that most TCR beta V segments proved productive either about 87% or about 30% of the time. Several of the most significant clusters appeared linked to common viral pathogens, based on a later analysis. A reported reduction in N-insertions relative to the 666-donor mean was seen in an Asian-associated ancestry cluster in a later analysis. In a later analysis, HLA-associated TCR beta chains were more clonally expanded than equally common others.

There are 21 residues in the CDR3. V lost 1 base and J lost 2; bases outside the gene matches: 21. CDR1 and CDR2 (germline): PRHDT, FYEKMQ (reference sequence). This clone was seen a single time. Antigen unknown. PCR used 60 Vbeta primers and 13 Jbeta primers. Sequencing was performed with immunoSEQ multiplex PCR; in TCRdb, only in-frame clones are kept and a portion is missing. The sample consists of about 200,000 clones, roughly 80% of them appearing once. The receptor's source is a man aged 25-45 years in good health and CMV-seronegative. The chain carries TRBV13 and TRBJ2-3; 7 bases map to TRBD2. Input material: PBMCs. The DNA of the CDR3 is TGTGCCAGCAGCTTAGACTCCCCAATCCCACCTCTAGCGGCCCCCACAGATACGCAGTATTTT. Residues: CASSLDSPIPPLAAPTDTQYF.